The 3 T cell receptor beta chains below were found in one sample sequenced in a study of siplizumab effects on memory and regulatory T cells. Assay used: immunoSEQ multiplex PCR; TCRdb lists only in-frame clones, some missing. The sample has about 50,000 clones, over 90% seen once. Sequenced sample: CD8+ T cells sorted from blood. The origin of the receptors is a human donor in good health.

The chain is built from TRBV28 and TRBJ2-7, with D possibly being TRBD1 (6 bases). This CDR3 region has 14 residues. V was pared by 3 bases and J by 0 bases, with 9 bases between. Germline CDR1 MDHEN, CDR2 SYDVKM. In nucleotides, the CDR3 is TGTGCCAGCAGTTTTCTGGGGGCCTCCTACGAGCAGTACTTC. Its translation: CASSFLGASYEQYF.

This rearrangement joins TRBV29-1 to TRBJ1-3; D is ambiguous. The CDR3 is 13 amino acids. The V gene lost 4 bases and the J gene lost 0 bases, with 7 bases spanning the gap. The germline CDR1 and CDR2 sequences are SQVTM and ANQGSEA. CDR3 DNA: TGCAGCGTTGCGCAGTTCTCTGGAAACACCATATATTTT. It codes for CSVAQFSGNTIYF.

The chain is built from TRBV9 and TRBJ2-1, with 9 bases identical to TRBD2. Trimming took 6 bases from V and 0 from J; bases not matched to a gene: 10. The CDR3 is 17 residues long. From germline, CDR1 is SGDLS and CDR2 YYNGEE. The CDR3 spells CASTPGGRASSYNEQFF. CDR3 coding DNA: TGTGCCAGCACCCCGGGCGGGAGGGCCAGCTCCTACAATGAGCAGTTCTTC.